The 15 T cell receptor beta chains reported below all come from one sample, sequenced in a study of graft-versus-host responses after intestinal transplantation. Libraries were prepared by immunoSEQ multiplex PCR; TCRdb keeps only in-frame clonotypes and omits some of them. The data hold about 110,000 clones, with roughly 93% observed a single time. These TCRs are of unknown antigen specificity. Sample: unstimulated CD8+ T cells sorted from spleen or lymph node cells, taken before transplant. Source of these receptors: a human donor who was the organ donor for an intestinal transplant.

This chain joins TRBV4-1 and TRBJ2-2; perhaps TRBD2 as D (6 bases). V shed 0 bases and J shed 4 bases, with 12 bases lying between them. This CDR3 region has 16 residues. Per germline, CDR1 MGHRA and CDR2 YSYEKL. The CDR3 nucleotides read TGCGCCAGCAGCCAAGATAGCGGAGGTAGCACCGGGGAGCTGTTTTTT. Translating gives CASSQDSGGSTGELFF.

CDR3 sequence (DNA): TGTGCCAGCAGCCACAGGGTCCCTCTTTACAATGAGCAGTTCTTC. This encodes CASSHRVPLYNEQFF. The V gene is TRBV7-9, the J gene TRBJ2-1, with D possibly being TRBD1 (6 bases). The germline V gene encodes CDR1 SEHNR and CDR2 FQNEAQ (reference sequence). The V end was cut by 5 bases, the J end by 4 bases, with 15 bases between. The CDR3 runs 15 residues.

The chain joins TRBV7-9 to TRBJ2-1; a possible D gene is TRBD2 (5 bases). Germline assignment: CDR1 SEHNR and CDR2 FQNEAQ (reference sequence). Trimming removed 1 base from V and 5 bases from J, with 15 bases in between. The CDR3 is made up of 16 amino acids. The CDR3 DNA reads as TGTGCCAGCAGCTTAGGAGGGTTACTAGAAGACAATGAGCAGTTCTTC. Its protein product is CASSLGGLLEDNEQFF.

The J gene is TRBJ2-7, the V gene TRBV27; TRBD1 aligns across 7 bases. The CDR3 totals 14 residues. Germline loops: CDR1 MNHEY, CDR2 SMNVEV (reference sequence). The J segment lost 1 base and the V segment lost 6 bases, leaving 6 bases of the junction unmatched. The CDR3 sequence is CASSHPGQSYEQYF. The CDR3 DNA sequence: TGTGCCAGCAGCCATCCGGGACAGTCCTACGAGCAGTACTTC.

The chain is built from TRBV4-2 and TRBJ2-7; 10 nucleotides align to TRBD2. The V gene's germline CDR1 is LGHNA and CDR2 YNFKEQ. Unmatched junction bases numbered 9, after V lost 1 base and J lost 0 bases. This CDR3 is 18 amino acids long. Here the CDR3 reads CASSQGLAGSESSYEQYF. CDR3 bases: TGTGCCAGCAGCCAAGGACTAGCGGGTTCCGAAAGCTCCTACGAGCAGTACTTC.

The V and J genes are TRBV30 and TRBJ2-5; possible D gene TRBD2, 8 bases. This CDR3 has 18 amino acids. Germline values: CDR1 GTSNPN, CDR2 SVGIG (reference sequence). Trimming removed 1 base at V and 3 bases at J, with 24 bases between. This CDR3 reads CAWSGGRTGQREKETQYF. The CDR3 DNA reads TGTGCCTGGAGTGGAGGGAGGACAGGCCAGCGGGAGAAAGAGACCCAGTACTTC.

V and J are TRBV6-5 and TRBJ2-3, with 7 bases fitting TRBD1. The CDR3 runs to 15 residues. V lost 6 bases, J lost 2 bases, and 8 bases stayed unmatched. Germline V gives CDR1 MNHEY, CDR2 SVGAGI. CDR3 sequence: CASRPRQGFTDTQYF. CDR3 sequence (DNA): TGTGCCAGCAGACCCCGACAGGGATTCACAGATACGCAGTATTTT.

The genes are TRBV14 and TRBJ2-6, with 9 positions matching TRBD1. V trimming: 3 bases; J trimming: 0 bases; junction bases outside the gene matches: 18. This CDR3 has 22 amino acids. Germline CDR1 and CDR2: SGHDN and FVKESK. Written as DNA, the CDR3 is TGTGCCAGCAGCCACTCCCGAGGTTGGACAGGGGCCATCTGCTCTGGGGCCAACGTCCTGACTTTC. Its translation is CASSHSRGWTGAICSGANVLTF.

This chain links TRBV7-9 with TRBJ2-2; D gene uncertain. V lost 0 bases to trimming and J lost 1 base, with 9 bases between them. CDR1 and CDR2 from the germline V gene are SEHNR and FQNEAQ (reference sequence). The CDR3 totals 16 residues. CDR3 loop: CASSLARQENTGELFF. CDR3 coding DNA: TGTGCCAGCAGCTTAGCGCGGCAGGAGAACACCGGGGAGCTGTTTTTT.

The chain combines TRBV5-4 with TRBJ1-1; D call uncertain. CDR1 and CDR2 (germline): SGHNT, YYREEE (reference sequence). V lost 5 bases to trimming and J lost 5 bases, with 13 bases between them. The CDR3 contains 13 residues. The CDR3 here is CASSTGSETEAFF. The CDR3 bases are TGTGCCAGCAGTACGGGATCCGAGACTGAAGCTTTCTTT. Looking up the rest from reference TRBV5-4 and TRBJ1-1 gives the full variable domain: ETGVTQSPTHLIKTRGQQVTLRCSSQSGHNTVSWYQQALGQGPQFIFQYYREEENGRGNFPPRFSGLQFPNYSSELNVNALELDDSALYLCASSTGSETEAFFGQGTRLTVV.

This clone was seen only once. V is TRBV10-1 and J is TRBJ1-1; D call uncertain. Germline-derived CDR1 and CDR2 are WNHNN and SYGVQD (reference sequence). With 3 bases removed from V and 1 base from J, the gap between germline ends came to 12 bases. The CDR3 contains 15 residues. CDR3: CASSDVGQENTEAFF. The CDR3 bases are TGCGCCAGCAGTGACGTCGGGCAAGAGAACACTGAAGCTTTCTTT.

The J gene is TRBJ2-5, the V gene TRBV4-1, with 13 bases lining up with TRBD2. Per the germline V gene, CDR1 is MGHRA and CDR2 is YSYEKL. The CDR3 has 16 residues. The J segment lost 13 bases and the V segment lost 3 bases, leaving 14 bases of the junction unmatched. The CDR3 is CASSHQEGLAGQPRYF. The CDR3 bases are TGCGCCAGCAGCCACCAGGAGGGACTAGCGGGACAGCCACGGTACTTC.

The gene calls are TRBV6-6 and TRBJ1-2, with a weak D call TRBD1 (5 bases). There are 14 residues in the CDR3. The ends were cut back, 0 bases at V and 3 bases at J, with 8 bases in the middle. The V gene's germline CDR1 is MNHNY and CDR2 SVGAGI (reference sequence). This chain's CDR3 is CASSYSGGDYGYTF. The CDR3, as DNA: TGTGCCAGCAGTTACTCCGGGGGGGACTATGGCTACACCTTC.

The rearrangement joins TRBV7-9 to TRBJ2-1, with D perhaps TRBD2 (6 bases). CDR3 length equals 14 residues. V lost 7 bases, J lost 3 bases, and 13 bases lay in between. Germline assignment: CDR1 SEHNR and CDR2 FQNEAQ (reference sequence). The CDR3 nucleotides read TGTGCCAGCAACGCAGAGCGGGTCTACAATGAGCAGTTCTTC. Amino acid sequence: CASNAERVYNEQFF.

This rearrangement joins TRBV6-5 to TRBJ2-1, with D perhaps TRBD2 (7 bases). Between the trimmed V and J ends, which lost 8 bases and 9 bases, there was a span of 20 bases. CDR1 is MNHEY, CDR2 SVGAGI, per germline. The CDR3 extends over 14 amino acids. CDR3 bases: TGTGCCAGCGCCGAGGGGGGGAGTGGCGGTGAGCAGTTCTTC. Its translation: CASAEGGSGGEQFF.